The 17 T cell receptor beta chains in this list originate from one sample, sequenced in a study of OX40 agonist ivuxolimab in advanced cancers. Libraries were prepared through the immunoSEQ multiplex PCR assay. As stored in TCRdb, this immuneACCESS dataset retains in-frame rearrangements with V and J assigned. A fraction of the clones does not appear; measured against another copy, unresolved V genes explain less than half of the discrepancy, and the remainder lacks a known reason. The sample contains roughly 50,000 clones, approximately 80% of them found a single time. In total, the top ten clones hold under 4% of the sample. The material sequenced was CD4+ or CD8+ T cells sorted from blood, taken in a trial of the OX40 agonist ivuxolimab. The receptor source for this set is an adult with an advanced solid tumor such as melanoma, head and neck, liver or kidney cancer.

The gene calls are TRBV6-5 and TRBJ1-2, with 8 nucleotides matching TRBD1. The CDR3 has 15 residues. Per the germline V gene, CDR1 is MNHEY and CDR2 is SVGAGI. V lost 2 bases and J lost 7; bases outside the gene matches: 9. As DNA, the CDR3 is TGTGCCAGCAGTTACATGGGACAGGTCCGCGGTGGCTACACCTTC. This encodes CASSYMGQVRGGYTF.

This chain connects TRBV2 to TRBJ1-2; a weak D match, TRBD1 (6 bases). The CDR3 totals 14 residues. Germline loops: CDR1 SNHLY, CDR2 FYNNEI. Trimming stripped 5 bases from V and 3 bases from J, with 13 bases between. As DNA, the CDR3 is TGTGCCAGCAGTTTACAGGGTGCGGACTATGGCTACACCTTC. This translates into CASSLQGADYGYTF.

This clone appeared a few times. The CDR3 spells CASRRDRGNQPQHF. The CDR3 DNA reads as TGTGCCAGCAGACGGGACAGGGGTAATCAGCCCCAGCATTTT. This chain connects TRBV6-5 to TRBJ1-5, with TRBD1 matching over 10 bases. This CDR3 is built from 14 residues. The germline CDR1 and CDR2 sequences are MNHEY and SVGAGI. With V trimmed by 6 bases and J by 4 bases, 3 bases remained unmatched.

This chain links TRBV4-1 with TRBJ2-1; TRBD2 agrees at 14 bases. The CDR3 runs 20 residues. CDR1 is MGHRA and CDR2 is YSYEKL in the germline V gene. V shed 4 bases, J shed 4 bases, and the junction held 15 bases outside the gene matches. CDR3 sequence (DNA): TGCGCCAGCAGCCCGGACCGGACTAGCGGGAGGACACAGGATTACAATGAGCAGTTCTTC. This codes for CASSPDRTSGRTQDYNEQFF.

V is TRBV28 and J is TRBJ1-2; 7 bases match TRBD1. The germline V gene has CDR1 MDHEN and CDR2 SYDVKM. The CDR3 totals 15 residues. The J segment lost 2 bases and the V segment lost 3 bases, leaving 6 bases of the junction unmatched. CDR3 region: CASSFPGDRNYGYTF. The CDR3 DNA sequence: TGTGCCAGCAGTTTCCCCGGGGACAGAAACTATGGCTACACCTTC.

The chain has TRBV11-2 and TRBJ1-1; tentatively, D is TRBD1 (6 bases). The CDR3 spans 16 residues. Germline CDR1 SGHAT, CDR2 FQNNGV. V lost 4 bases and J lost 5, with 20 bases in between. The CDR3 sequence is CASSSRFEGRGTEAFF. In DNA form, the CDR3 reads TGTGCCAGCAGCTCCCGATTTGAGGGGAGGGGGACTGAAGCTTTCTTT.

This clone turned up a few times. This chain joins TRBV6-1 and TRBJ1-2, with TRBD1 as a possible D gene (6 bases). The length of the CDR3 is 17 residues. Trimming took off 7 bases at V and 0 bases at J, with 21 bases between the two ends. CDR1 MNHNS and CDR2 SASEGT come from the germline V gene. CDR3 region: CASNDGTGIFANYGYTF. In nucleotides, the CDR3 is TGTGCCAGCAATGACGGAACAGGGATATTTGCTAACTATGGCTACACCTTC.

V usage is TRBV5-1 and J usage is TRBJ2-2; TRBD1 might be the D (6 bases). Trimming shortened V by 4 bases and J by 4 bases, and 14 bases separated the two germline ends. Germline V gene sequence: CDR1 SGHRS, CDR2 YFSETQ. The CDR3 is made up of 15 amino acids. The CDR3 bases are TGCGCCAGCAGCAGGGTAGCAGGGGTCACCGGGGAGCTGTTTTTT. Protein: CASSRVAGVTGELFF.

The chain employs TRBV9 and TRBJ2-1; no firm D call. Per germline, CDR1 SGDLS and CDR2 YYNGEE. This CDR3 region has 15 residues. V was clipped by 4 bases and J by 2 bases, with 13 bases between them. The CDR3 here is CASSRAPRTYNEQFF. The CDR3 nucleotides are TGTGCCAGCAGCCGGGCCCCGAGGACCTACAATGAGCAGTTCTTC.

The chain combines TRBV2 with TRBJ1-5; D is ambiguous. V lost 4 bases, J lost 5 bases, and 9 bases lay in between. This CDR3 is built from 13 residues. Germline V gene sequence: CDR1 SNHLY, CDR2 FYNNEI. CDR3 in amino acids: CASSARADQPQHF. CDR3 DNA sequence: TGTGCCAGCAGTGCTCGGGCGGATCAGCCCCAGCATTTT.

This clone was seen only once. V usage is TRBV11-1 and J usage is TRBJ2-7; the D gene is possibly TRBD1 (6 bases). Germline lookup yields CDR1 SGHAT and CDR2 FQDESV (reference sequence). CDR3 length: 14 residues. The V and J ends lost 0 bases and 3 bases respectively, with 9 bases between them. The CDR3 DNA sequence: TGTGCCAGCAGCTTAGCGGACAGACGCTACGAGCAGTACTTC. It codes for CASSLADRRYEQYF.

This clone has just a few counts. The DNA for the CDR3 is TGTGCCAGCAGCTCTAGCACAGATACGCAGTATTTT. Its protein is CASSSSTDTQYF. The rearrangement joins TRBV7-3 to TRBJ2-3; D gene ambiguous. Trimming removed 4 bases from V and 0 bases from J, with 2 bases in between. Germline CDR1 reads SGHTA; CDR2 reads FQGTGA. The CDR3 contains 12 residues.

The V gene is TRBV7-8, the J gene TRBJ2-7, with D possibly TRBD1 on 6 matching bases. There are 16 residues in the CDR3. The ends were cut back, 7 bases at V and 3 bases at J, with 22 bases in the middle. CDR1 is SGHVS, CDR2 FQNEAQ, per germline. CDR3: CASNQVGADGRYEQYF. CDR3 DNA: TGTGCCAGCAACCAGGTGGGGGCTGATGGTCGCTACGAGCAGTACTTC.

The chain recombines TRBV14 with TRBJ1-2, with D hard to call. The length of the CDR3 is 12 residues. CDR1 is SGHDN and CDR2 is FVKESK in the germline V gene. Trimming took off 4 bases at V and 5 bases at J, with 8 bases between the two ends. The CDR3 bases are TGTGCCAGCAGCCCCCAAGGATATGGCTACACCTTC. As protein: CASSPQGYGYTF. Together with reference TRBV14 and TRBJ1-2, the CDR3 gives the full variable domain: EAGVTQFPSHSVIEKGQTVTLRCDPISGHDNLYWYRRVMGKEIKFLLHFVKESKQDESGMPNNRFLAERTGGTYSTLKVQPAELEDSGVYFCASSPQGYGYTFGSGTRLTVV.

V gene TRBV30 combines with J gene TRBJ1-1; D gene ambiguous. CDR3 size: 15 residues. V dropped 3 bases and J dropped 2 bases, with 16 bases sitting between them. CDR1 GTSNPN and CDR2 SVGIG come from the germline V gene (reference sequence). CDR3 DNA sequence: TGTGCCTGGAGGCAATGGCAACCCATTAACACTGAAGCTTTCTTT. Its translation: CAWRQWQPINTEAFF.

The V and J genes are TRBV5-1 and TRBJ1-4; D remains ambiguous. The V gene's germline CDR1 is SGHRS and CDR2 YFSETQ. Trimming removed 1 base from V and 7 bases from J, with 11 bases in between. The CDR3 extends over 14 amino acids. This CDR3 reads CASSLWTATEKLFF. In nucleotides, the CDR3 is TGCGCCAGCAGCTTGTGGACGGCTACTGAAAAACTGTTTTTT. The full variable domain, rest sourced from reference TRBV5-1 and TRBJ1-4, is KAGVTQTPRYLIKTRGQQVTLSCSPISGHRSVSWYQQTPGQGLQFLFEYFSETQRNKGNFPGRFSGRQFSNSRSEMNVSTLELGDSALYLCASSLWTATEKLFFGSGTQLSVL.

This clone was recorded only once. The chain combines TRBV6-5 with TRBJ2-6; D possibly corresponds to TRBD1 (5 bases). From germline, CDR1 is MNHEY and CDR2 SVGAGI. Trimming took 4 bases from V and 1 from J, leaving 5 bases between them. This CDR3 has 14 residues. CDR3: CASSSGSGANVLTF. The CDR3 nucleotides are TGTGCCAGCAGTTCAGGGTCTGGGGCCAACGTCCTGACTTTC.